This note documents a single TCR beta chain sequence. This clonotype showed up just a few times. Its antigen is not yet known. Nothing much larger sits one base from this clone, and base qualities are not available. The library relied on 5' RACE. The run used a NextSeq 500. To allow correction of PCR and sequencing errors, the TCR library protocol tagged every TCR cDNA molecule with a unique molecular identifier. The paper's processing steps were these. Decombinator tools were used for TCR identification, UMI-based error correction and CDR3 extraction. Expanded TCRs were defined as those above a frequency of 2 per 1,000, corresponding to the top 1% of the tumor frequency distribution. Renyi diversity was computed with the R vegan package after each repertoire had been subsampled 100 times to 5,000 TCRs. CDR3 similarity networks were built from amino acid triplet string-kernel similarity, connecting CDR3s with pairwise similarity above 0.82. TCRdb reanalyzed the raw reads on its own, using fastp at Q25 for trimming and MiXCR for clone calling, and kept in-frame beta chains. All rows with the same CDR3 protein become a single entry with the most common DNA and genes. TCRdb assigned the V and J calls; the authors' analysis was not used. The sample includes 35,000 to 45,000 distinct CDR3 sequences, with 7% to 7.5% observed a single time. The top ten clones comprise 25% to 35% of the sample.

This entry belongs to a study of spatial heterogeneity in lung cancer (dated by TCRdb to about 2019). About the investigation overall: More beta-chain than alpha-chain transcripts were consistently detected, likely reflecting higher beta-chain transcript abundance. Nonsynonymous mutation counts, determined by whole-exome sequencing of tumor tissue, were related to TCR repertoire features. In the raw uncorrected reads, each unique combination of TCR and UMI appeared more than ten times on average. At surgery, roughly 220 tumor regions, fewer than 85 matched nontumor lung samples and more than 55 PBMC samples were TCR-sequenced for both alpha and beta chains. The study quantitatively compared TCR alpha and beta repertoires across multiple tumor regions, matched nontumor lung and blood in non-small cell lung cancer. Broad study findings and their caveats: Ubiquitous expanded tumor TCRs showed up in blood more often at tumor resection than at routine follow-up. Confirming at a functional level the hypothesis that regional TCRs recognize regional mutations was considered to require additional single-cell paired TCR alpha and beta sequencing.

Taken with the paper, the label for time point translates to: sample taken at primary tumor resection. Donors were 65 to 85 patients with early-stage, untreated non-small cell lung cancer from the lung TRACERx cohort. Whole RNA extracted from tumor and nontumor lung tissue, or from cryopreserved PBMC samples, was used for TCR sequencing without cell sorting. A patient was chosen for TCR sequencing only when enough RNA was available from at least two tumor regions. This clonotype was obtained from a female donor with early-stage non-small cell lung cancer. Sequenced here: PBMCs, sampled at surgery.

The CDR3 protein is CASSGTSGGYNEQFF. The DNA sequence is given as TGTGCCAGCAGTGGCACTAGCGGGGGCTACAATGAGCAGTTCTTC. The V gene is TRBV2 and the J gene is TRBJ2-1; TRBD2 agrees with 11 junctional bases. The germline V end is reduced by 4 bases and the J end by 3 bases; junction bases left unmatched: 2. Taken from the germline V gene, the CDR1 and CDR2 loops are SNHLY and FYNNEI. The CDR3 sequence holds 15 residues, the cysteine and phenylalanine included. Just the 45-base CDR3 DNA is kept, in frame starting at base 1.